Listed here are 15 T cell receptor beta chains from one sample, sequenced in a study of shared clonotypes between healthy human individuals. Assay used: immunoSEQ multiplex PCR; TCRdb lists only in-frame clones, some missing. The data show roughly 1,600,000 clones, with roughly 98.5% seen just once and roughly 0.35% held by the top ten. The sequenced sample was naive CD4+ T cells sorted from blood. Subset specified: CD45RA+ positively selected. The receptors originated from a man in his thirties or forties in good health.

The CDR3 is CATSRDWQPYEQYF. In DNA, the CDR3 is TGTGCCACCAGCAGAGATTGGCAGCCCTACGAGCAGTACTTC. The chain couples TRBV15 to TRBJ2-7; D not resolved. The CDR3 runs 14 residues. Germline V lookup: CDR1 LNHNV, CDR2 YYDKDF (reference sequence). V gave up 0 bases and J gave up 2 bases, with 8 bases separating them.

The genes are TRBV5-1 and TRBJ2-2; D could derive from TRBD1 or TRBD2 (5 bases each). Per germline, CDR1 SGHRS and CDR2 YFSETQ. This CDR3 contains 15 residues. Deletions cut 5 bases from V and 7 bases from J, with 18 bases between. The CDR3 sequence: CASSLPLGELGELFF. As DNA, the CDR3 is TGCGCCAGCAGTCTGCCATTGGGGGAGCTCGGGGAGCTGTTTTTT.

This chain connects TRBV5-1 to TRBJ2-5, with 7 bases lining up with TRBD1. J was trimmed by 5 bases and V by 4 bases; bases with no gene match: 8. This CDR3 is built from 14 residues. Germline lookup yields CDR1 SGHRS and CDR2 YFSETQ. As DNA, the CDR3 is TGCGCCAGCAGCACCACAGGGGTTTATGAGACCCAGTACTTC. Amino acid sequence: CASSTTGVYETQYF. Drawing the rest from reference TRBV5-1 and TRBJ2-5, the complete variable domain is KAGVTQTPRYLIKTRGQQVTLSCSPISGHRSVSWYQQTPGQGLQFLFEYFSETQRNKGNFPGRFSGRQFSNSRSEMNVSTLELGDSALYLCASSTTGVYETQYFGPGTRLLVL.

The chain uses TRBV7-2 and TRBJ2-5; a possible D gene is TRBD1 (6 bases). V lost 7 bases to trimming and J lost 5 bases, with 17 bases between them. Germline loops: CDR1 SGHTA, CDR2 FQGNSA. The CDR3 has 14 residues. CDR3: CASNPGQPGETQYF. The CDR3 nucleotides read TGTGCCAGCAACCCCGGACAGCCAGGGGAGACCCAGTACTTC.

This sequence joins TRBV14 and TRBJ2-1, with D unresolved. V dropped 6 bases and J dropped 4 bases, with 13 bases sitting between them. The CDR3 totals 14 residues. CDR1 is SGHDN, CDR2 FVKESK, per germline. This CDR3 reads CASSGTVRYNEQFF. For the CDR3, the DNA is TGTGCCAGCAGTGGAACCGTGAGGTACAATGAGCAGTTCTTC.

The chain joins TRBV9 to TRBJ2-3, with TRBD2 identical over 7 bases. CDR3 size: 16 residues. V shed 7 bases and J 1 base; nucleotides not matched to a gene: 12. The germline V gene encodes CDR1 SGDLS and CDR2 YYNGEE. CDR3 in DNA: TGTGCCAGCGGTCCCAAAACAGCGGGACGCACAGATACGCAGTATTTT. Amino acid sequence: CASGPKTAGRTDTQYF.

This clone was counted once. The genes are TRBV5-5 and TRBJ2-5; TRBD2 matches at 11 bases. The CDR3 totals 18 residues. Germline V CDR1 and CDR2: SGHKS, YYEKEE (reference sequence). V gave up 0 bases and J gave up 2 bases; unmatched junction bases: 9. The CDR3 nucleotides are TGTGCCAGCAGCTTGGTGGGGGCTAGCGGGAGGCTACAAGAGACCCAGTACTTC. This gives the protein CASSLVGASGRLQETQYF. Complete variable domain (other parts from reference TRBV5-5 and TRBJ2-5): DAGVTQSPTHLIKTRGQQVTLRCSPISGHKSVSWYQQVLGQGPQFIFQYYEKEERGRGNFPDRFSARQFPNYSSELNVNALLLGDSALYLCASSLVGASGRLQETQYFGPGTRLLVL.

V usage is TRBV9 and J usage is TRBJ1-1, with 7 nucleotides matching TRBD1. Germline V gives CDR1 SGDLS, CDR2 YYNGEE. Germline trimming cut 6 bases from V and 0 bases from J; bases unmatched to any gene: 5. The CDR3 extends over 14 amino acids. CDR3 in DNA: TGTGCCAGCAAAGGAAGGGGGCTGAACACTGAAGCTTTCTTT. The encoded protein is CASKGRGLNTEAFF.

J is TRBJ1-4 and V is TRBV9; TRBD1 is a possible D gene (5 bases). Germline assignment: CDR1 SGDLS and CDR2 YYNGEE. Trimming took off 4 bases at V and 11 bases at J, with 21 bases between the two ends. The CDR3 length is 15 residues. CDR3 region: CASSPLGGGIGKLFF. The CDR3, as DNA: TGTGCCAGCAGCCCCCTCGGGGGGGGTATCGGGAAACTGTTTTTT.

This clone came up once. The chain joins TRBV2 to TRBJ2-3; either TRBD1 or TRBD2 may supply D (5 bases each). This CDR3 is 14 amino acids long. From germline, CDR1 is SNHLY and CDR2 FYNNEI. Between the trimmed V and J ends, which lost 7 bases and 2 bases, there was a span of 13 bases. The CDR3 sequence is CASISGTYTDTQYF. Here the CDR3 DNA reads TGTGCCAGCATATCAGGGACCTACACAGATACGCAGTATTTT.

The V call is TRBV5-6, the J call TRBJ2-3; no clear D. The germline V gene has CDR1 SGHDT and CDR2 YYEEEE. V was trimmed by 3 bases and J by 6 bases, leaving 14 bases between them. The CDR3 spans 14 residues. DNA for the CDR3: TGTGCCAGCAGCTCCTTTCTACTAACGGATACGCAGTATTTT. Translation gives CASSSFLLTDTQYF. Filled out from reference TRBV5-6 and TRBJ2-3, the complete variable domain reads DAGVTQSPTHLIKTRGQQVTLRCSPKSGHDTVSWYQQALGQGPQFIFQYYEEEERQRGNFPDRFSGHQFPNYSSELNVNALLLGDSALYLCASSSFLLTDTQYFGPGTRLTVL.

This chain joins TRBV5-1 and TRBJ2-7, with 7 bases fitting TRBD1. This CDR3 is 15 amino acids long. J lost 4 bases, V lost 4 bases, and 11 bases had no gene match. Germline V gives CDR1 SGHRS, CDR2 YFSETQ. The CDR3 protein is CASSPSTGSAYEQYF. DNA for the CDR3: TGCGCCAGCAGCCCTTCGACAGGGTCAGCTTACGAGCAGTACTTC.

The chain employs TRBV4-3 and TRBJ1-3, with D perhaps matching TRBD1 (5 bases). This CDR3 is 16 amino acids long. V was clipped by 4 bases and J by 2 bases, with 15 bases between them. CDR1 is LGHNA, CDR2 YSLEER, per germline. The CDR3 loop reads CASSPTQAGPGNTIYF. The CDR3 nucleotides read TGCGCCAGCAGCCCAACACAGGCCGGTCCTGGAAACACCATATATTTT.

V usage is TRBV6-6 and J usage is TRBJ1-5; maybe TRBD1 (6 bases). V shed 4 bases and J shed 7 bases, with 11 bases lying between them. The length of the CDR3 is 13 residues. Germline CDR1 MNHNY, CDR2 SVGAGI (reference sequence). The CDR3 nucleotides are TGTGCCAGCAGTTGGGACACCCAACAGCCCCAGCATTTT. Protein product: CASSWDTQQPQHF.

This clone has a single count. This rearrangement joins TRBV5-4 to TRBJ2-2; maybe TRBD2 (6 bases). The V gene lost 3 bases and the J gene lost 5 bases, with 14 bases spanning the gap. CDR1 SGHNT and CDR2 YYREEE come from the germline V gene (reference sequence). This CDR3 is 15 amino acids long. CDR3: CASSSPLGGTGELFF. CDR3 in DNA: TGTGCCAGCAGCTCCCCTTTGGGGGGTACCGGGGAGCTGTTTTTT.